A single sample gave rise to the 2 T cell receptor beta chains below, sequenced in a study of blood T cell repertoires in COVID-19. Repertoires were generated with immunoSEQ multiplex PCR, while TCRdb's copy carries only in-frame clones and drops some. The sample records approximately 99,000 clones, more than 70% being singletons. Sequenced input: peripheral blood. These receptors were taken from a human donor in a cohort sampled during active COVID-19.

This chain joins TRBV6-4 and TRBJ1-1; 10 bases agree with TRBD1. The CDR3 runs to 18 residues. V lost 4 bases to trimming and J lost 1 base; unmatched junction nucleotides: 12. Germline V CDR1 and CDR2: MRHNA, SNTAGT. CDR3 sequence: CASSVGTGELKWNTEAFF. The CDR3 DNA reads as TGTGCCAGCAGTGTCGGGACAGGGGAGTTAAAATGGAACACTGAAGCTTTCTTT.

As DNA, the CDR3 is TGCGCCAGCAGCTTGGAATTCGCAGGGGGGACAGATACGCAGTATTTT. It is translated as CASSLEFAGGTDTQYF. The gene calls are TRBV5-1 and TRBJ2-3; D possibly corresponds to TRBD1 (7 bases). Germline assignment: CDR1 SGHRS and CDR2 YFSETQ. The CDR3 extends over 16 amino acids. The V and J ends lost 0 bases and 3 bases respectively, with 14 bases between them.